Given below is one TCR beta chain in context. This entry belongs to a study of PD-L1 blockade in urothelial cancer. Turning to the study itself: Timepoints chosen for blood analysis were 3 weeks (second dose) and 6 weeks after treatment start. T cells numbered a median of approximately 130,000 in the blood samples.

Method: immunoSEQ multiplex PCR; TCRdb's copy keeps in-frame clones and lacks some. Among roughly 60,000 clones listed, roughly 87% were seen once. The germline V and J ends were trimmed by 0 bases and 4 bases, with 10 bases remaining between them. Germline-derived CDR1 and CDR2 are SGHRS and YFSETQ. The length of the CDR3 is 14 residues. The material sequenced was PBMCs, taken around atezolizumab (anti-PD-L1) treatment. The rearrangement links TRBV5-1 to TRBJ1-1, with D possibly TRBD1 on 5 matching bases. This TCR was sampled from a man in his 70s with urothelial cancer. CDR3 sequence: CASSLDGHATEAFF. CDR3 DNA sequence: TGCGCCAGCAGCTTGGACGGACATGCCACTGAAGCTTTCTTT.